The entry below gives a single TCR beta chain sequence along with its context. Running of the assay took place at deep level. Here immunoSEQ multiplex PCR was the method, and the copy in TCRdb shows in-frame clones only, minus some. The table shows about 2.3 million clones, with 93% occurring only once. The data belong to a study of shared clonotypes between healthy human individuals. Study overall: Per donor, three plates held CD4 naive cells, three held CD4 memory, two held CD8 naive and one held CD8 memory.

Trimming pared 0 bases from V and 5 bases from J, leaving 10 bases between. The CDR3 totals 15 residues. The V gene's germline CDR1 is LGHNA and CDR2 YSLEER. The material sequenced was naive CD4+ T cells from PBMCs. As to subset: CD45RA+ positively selected. The source is a man between 18 and 29 years old in good health. Some clones in this sample may be carry-over from other donors' samples. J is TRBJ1-4 and V is TRBV4-3, with no clear D. The CDR3 nucleotides read TGCGCCAGCAGCCAAGATAGGGCAGAGAATGAAAAACTGTTTTTT. Protein sequence: CASSQDRAENEKLFF.